This T cell receptor (beta chain) was captured in a study of CD8+ T cells in alopecia areata. At the level of the study: Tofacitinib administration to treated patients was oral, at 5 to 10 mg twice daily. Whole-study results and caveats: Lesional scalp exceeded normal scalp in clonality, especially in alopecia totalis/universalis. There were also resident alphabeta T cells of normal skin sequenced in scalp samples.

As to treatment: oral pan-JAK inhibitor, 5-10 mg twice daily. With regard to this clone: Its antigen is currently unknown.

The CDR3 length is 15 residues. The germline V gene has CDR1 SGHNT and CDR2 YYREEE (reference sequence). With 4 bases clipped from V and 2 bases from J, the junction kept 4 bases outside the gene matches. The sequencing template was cDNA reverse transcribed from extracted RNA. Assay used: immunoSEQ multiplex PCR; TCRdb lists only in-frame clones, some missing. In the table there are around 300,000 clones, 60% of which are singletons. The chain recombines TRBV5-4 with TRBJ2-3, with 10 bases matching TRBD2. This clonotype was obtained from a human donor with alopecia areata. The sequencing here drew on CD4+ T cells sorted from blood, taken around week 54, from a patient treated with tofacitinib. The CDR3 loop reads CASSRTSGYTDTQYF. In DNA form, the CDR3 reads TGTGCCAGCAGCCGGACTAGCGGATACACAGATACGCAGTATTTT. The complete variable domain, with remaining parts taken from reference TRBV5-4 and TRBJ2-3, reads ETGVTQSPTHLIKTRGQQVTLRCSSQSGHNTVSWYQQALGQGPQFIFQYYREEENGRGNFPPRFSGLQFPNYSSELNVNALELDDSALYLCASSRTSGYTDTQYFGPGTRLTVL.